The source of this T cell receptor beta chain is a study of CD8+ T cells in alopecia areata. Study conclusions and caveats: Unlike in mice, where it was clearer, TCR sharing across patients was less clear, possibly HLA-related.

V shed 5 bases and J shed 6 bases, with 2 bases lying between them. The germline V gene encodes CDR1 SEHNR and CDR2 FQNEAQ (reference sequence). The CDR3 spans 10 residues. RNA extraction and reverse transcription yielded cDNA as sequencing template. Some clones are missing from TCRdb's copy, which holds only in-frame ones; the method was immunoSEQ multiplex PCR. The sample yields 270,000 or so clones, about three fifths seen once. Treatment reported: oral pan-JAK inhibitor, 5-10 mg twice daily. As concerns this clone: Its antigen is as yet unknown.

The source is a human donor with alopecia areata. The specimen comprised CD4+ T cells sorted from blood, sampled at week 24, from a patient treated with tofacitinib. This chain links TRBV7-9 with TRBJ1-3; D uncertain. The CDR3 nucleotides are TGTGCCAGCAGCATAAACACCATATATTTT. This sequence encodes CASSINTIYF.